Below, 31 T cell receptor beta chains from the same sample are listed, as sequenced in a study of cytomegalovirus exposure and HLA in healthy donors. The PCR used 60 Vbeta and 13 Jbeta primers. Profiled with immunoSEQ multiplex PCR; TCRdb holds only in-frame clones, not every one. The table lists about 160,000 clones, about 80% of them singletons, with around 1.3% in the top ten. Sequenced: PBMCs. The origin of the receptors is a woman aged 45-65 years in good health and CMV-seronegative.

The rearrangement uses TRBV10-3 and TRBJ2-7, with 7 bases lining up with TRBD1. Germline CDR1 ENHRY, CDR2 SYGVKD. Trimming at V came to 6 bases and at J to 2 bases, leaving 7 bases not matched to a gene. The CDR3 length is 14 residues. The CDR3 DNA follows: TGTGCCATCAGGGCCGGGACAGTAACCTACGAGCAGTACTTC. Protein sequence: CAIRAGTVTYEQYF.

The rearrangement joins TRBV2 to TRBJ1-5, with a tentative D call TRBD1 (5 bases). In germline, CDR1 is SNHLY, CDR2 FYNNEI. V lost 9 bases, J lost 4 bases, and 25 bases lay in between. The CDR3 is 17 residues long. This chain's CDR3 is CASGDSVSPLKNQPQHF. DNA of the CDR3: TGTGCCAGTGGAGACAGCGTCTCACCTTTAAAAAATCAGCCCCAGCATTTT. Based on the CDR3 plus reference TRBV2 and TRBJ1-5, the full variable domain is EPEVTQTPSHQVTQMGQEVILRCVPISNHLYFYWYRQILGQKVEFLVSFYNNEISEKSEIFDDQFSVERPDGSNFTLKIRSTKLEDSAMYFCASGDSVSPLKNQPQHFGDGTRLSIL.

The table lists this clone with a few counts. This same CDR3 is encoded by further DNA sequences in the sample. J is TRBJ2-2 and V is TRBV6-5; D might be TRBD1 (5 bases). Trimming took off 8 bases at V and 1 base at J, with 11 bases between the two ends. Germline V gene lookup returns CDR1 MNHEY and CDR2 SVGAGI. CDR3 length: 14 residues. The chain's CDR3 is CASERGLNTGELFF. In DNA form, the CDR3 reads TGTGCCAGCGAAAGGGGCCTGAACACCGGGGAGCTGTTTTTT.

For this clone: The junction does not match germline at one end; this may be a read error. J is TRBJ2-1 and V is TRBV7-8; 7 nucleotides match TRBD2. This CDR3 has 14 amino acids. Per the germline V gene, CDR1 is SGHVS and CDR2 is FQNEAQ. This chain's CDR3 is CASSSIRDYYEQFF. The CDR3 nucleotides read TGTGCCAGCAGTTCGATAAGGGACTACTATGAGCAGTTCTTC.

The chain carries TRBV2 and TRBJ2-7; TRBD1 matches 7 bases. Germline V gene lookup returns CDR1 SNHLY and CDR2 FYNNEI. This CDR3 is 15 amino acids long. The V and J ends lost 6 bases and 0 bases, in that order; junction bases with no gene match: 8. CDR3 sequence: CASRKGTALSYEQYF. Written as DNA, the CDR3 is TGTGCCAGCAGAAAAGGGACAGCCCTCTCCTACGAGCAGTACTTC.

This rearrangement joins TRBV27 to TRBJ2-6, with a possible D match to TRBD2 (5 bases). V lost 7 bases, J lost 2 bases, and 6 bases lay in between. Germline lookup yields CDR1 MNHEY and CDR2 SMNVEV (reference sequence). This CDR3 region has 13 residues. As DNA, the CDR3 is TGTGCCAGCAAACTAGCTGGGGCCAACGTCCTGACTTTC. Amino acids: CASKLAGANVLTF.

The chain uses TRBV18 and TRBJ2-7, with 11 bases aligning to TRBD2. CDR1 KGHSH and CDR2 LQKENI come from the germline V gene. Germline trimming cut 3 bases from V and 1 base from J; bases unmatched to any gene: 11. The CDR3 totals 18 residues. DNA of the CDR3: TGTGCCAGCTCACCGGGCGCTCCTAGCGGGGGGCAATCCTACGAGCAGTACTTC. Its translation is CASSPGAPSGGQSYEQYF.

The rearrangement links TRBV6-6 to TRBJ2-7; D perhaps matches TRBD2 (6 bases). CDR1 and CDR2 (germline): MNHNY, SVGAGI (reference sequence). The CDR3 is made up of 14 amino acids. Deletions cut 7 bases from V and 4 bases from J, with 17 bases between. The CDR3 is CASKRRDGRYEQYF. For the CDR3, the DNA is TGTGCCAGCAAAAGGAGGGACGGACGTTACGAGCAGTACTTC.

This clone was counted a few times. The chain carries TRBV25-1 and TRBJ1-5, with a tentative D call TRBD1 (5 bases). This CDR3 region has 13 residues. Per germline, CDR1 MGHDK and CDR2 SYGVNS. V was pared by 3 bases and J by 7 bases, with 10 bases between. The CDR3 spells CASSEQGNQPQHF. The CDR3 nucleotides are TGTGCCAGCAGTGAGCAGGGTAACCAGCCCCAGCATTTT.

V usage is TRBV5-6 and J usage is TRBJ2-5; D uncertain. The CDR3 runs 11 residues. Germline V gives CDR1 SGHDT, CDR2 YYEEEE. Trimming left V 4 bases short and J 2 bases short, with 3 bases between. CDR3 DNA: TGTGCCAGCAGCCAACAAGAGACCCAGTACTTC. Protein product: CASSQQETQYF.

The chain joins TRBV19 to TRBJ2-1; 13 bases are a match to TRBD2. V shed 5 bases and J 5 bases; nucleotides not matched to a gene: 9. The germline V gene has CDR1 LNHDA and CDR2 SQIVND (reference sequence). The CDR3 has 17 residues. The CDR3 DNA is TGTGCCAGTAGTTCTTGGACTAGCGGGGGACCTCACAATGAGCAGTTCTTC. Protein sequence: CASSSWTSGGPHNEQFF.

The chain joins TRBV15 to TRBJ1-2; 9 bases map to TRBD1. Germline assignment: CDR1 LNHNV and CDR2 YYDKDF (reference sequence). The CDR3 has 15 amino acids. The V segment lost 0 bases and the J segment 6 bases; nucleotides outside the gene matches: 5. DNA for the CDR3: TGTGCCACCAGCAGAGAAGTACGGGACAGGGATGGCTACACCTTC. Protein: CATSREVRDRDGYTF.

The table lists this clone with a count of one. Other DNA sequences in the same sample also yield this CDR3. This chain's CDR3 is CASSLTGLGEQFF. The CDR3 nucleotides are TGCGCCAGCAGCTTGACAGGCCTCGGTGAGCAGTTCTTC. V and J are TRBV5-1 and TRBJ2-1; the D gene is possibly TRBD1 (5 bases). The V gene lost 1 base and the J gene lost 9 bases, with 11 bases spanning the gap. The CDR3 length is 13 residues. Germline-derived CDR1 and CDR2 are SGHRS and YFSETQ.

The chain uses TRBV28 and TRBJ1-2; no clear D gene. The CDR3 has 12 amino acids. V dropped 3 bases and J dropped 4 bases, with 6 bases sitting between them. CDR1 MDHEN and CDR2 SYDVKM come from the germline V gene. In DNA, the CDR3 is TGTGCCAGCAGTTTTATGGCCTATGGCTACACCTTC. This gives the protein CASSFMAYGYTF.

The V and J genes are TRBV13 and TRBJ2-3; 11 nucleotides match TRBD2. Germline loops: CDR1 PRHDT, CDR2 FYEKMQ (reference sequence). The CDR3 is made up of 17 amino acids. The trim removed 5 bases at V and 0 bases at J, leaving 7 bases unmatched. The CDR3 protein is CASSPPSGGPSTDTQYF. The DNA for the CDR3 is TGTGCCAGCAGCCCCCCTAGCGGGGGGCCGAGCACAGATACGCAGTATTTT.

CDR3 sequence (DNA): TGTGCCAGCAGCCAAGAGACTAGTTACGGTGATAGCAATCAGCCCCAGCATTTT. Translation: CASSQETSYGDSNQPQHF. This sequence joins TRBV4-2 and TRBJ1-5; no firm D call. The CDR3 has 18 residues. Trimming removed 0 bases at V and 0 bases at J, with 15 bases between. Germline CDR1 is LGHNA and CDR2 is YNFKEQ.

The chain employs TRBV7-9 and TRBJ2-5, with TRBD2 as a possible D gene (5 bases). The CDR3 is 14 residues long. Trimming took 2 bases from V and 4 from J, leaving 11 bases between them. The germline V gene encodes CDR1 SEHNR and CDR2 FQNEAQ (reference sequence). CDR3 in DNA: TGTGCCAGCAGCTTAAGAACTAGTATAGAGACCCAGTACTTC. Translation: CASSLRTSIETQYF. Together with reference TRBV7-9 and TRBJ2-5, the CDR3 gives the full variable domain: DTGVSQNPRHKITKRGQNVTFRCDPISEHNRLYWYRQTLGQGPEFLTYFQNEAQLEKSRLLSDRFSAERPKGSFSTLEIQRTEQGDSAMYLCASSLRTSIETQYFGPGTRLLVL.

The chain is built from TRBV28 and TRBJ1-2; TRBD1 is a possible D gene (6 bases). This CDR3 comprises 12 residues. CDR1 MDHEN and CDR2 SYDVKM come from the germline V gene. V gave up 5 bases and J gave up 8 bases, with 12 bases separating them. This CDR3 is CASSHRVGGYTF. CDR3 DNA: TGTGCCAGCAGTCACAGGGTCGGAGGCTACACCTTC.

This chain uses TRBV28 with TRBJ2-5; 11 bases fit TRBD2. Germline CDR1 is MDHEN and CDR2 is SYDVKM. J was trimmed by 5 bases and V by 6 bases; bases with no gene match: 2. The CDR3 totals 13 residues. Here the CDR3 reads CASRTSGEETQYF. The CDR3 bases are TGTGCCAGCAGGACTAGCGGGGAGGAGACCCAGTACTTC.

The chain employs TRBV19 and TRBJ2-7; D may be TRBD1 (7 bases). Germline CDR1 reads LNHDA; CDR2 reads SQIVND (reference sequence). V was trimmed by 0 bases and J by 6 bases, leaving 18 bases between them. This CDR3 spans 16 amino acids. CDR3 amino acids: CASSIDRWRGQSEQYF. The DNA of the CDR3 is TGTGCCAGTAGTATAGATCGATGGAGGGGGCAAAGCGAGCAGTACTTC.

A single count supports this clone. For the CDR3, the DNA is TGTGCCAGCTCAGAAGAGACCGGGACAGCAATCTATGGCTACACCTTC. Translated, it gives CASSEETGTAIYGYTF. V usage is TRBV18 and J usage is TRBJ1-2, with TRBD1 matching over 7 bases. With 5 bases clipped from V and 4 bases from J, the junction kept 13 bases outside the gene matches. Germline-derived CDR1 and CDR2 are KGHSH and LQKENI. The CDR3 is 16 residues long.

The V call is TRBV28, the J call TRBJ1-2; 9 nucleotides line up with TRBD1. J was trimmed by 7 bases and V by 6 bases; bases with no gene match: 12. The CDR3 has 15 amino acids. CDR1 and CDR2 from the germline V gene are MDHEN and SYDVKM. The CDR3 loop is CASRPPGQGWGGYTF. The CDR3 DNA is TGTGCCAGCAGGCCTCCGGGACAGGGTTGGGGTGGCTACACCTTC.

This clone has just a few counts. The chain employs TRBV7-9 and TRBJ2-2, with D perhaps TRBD1 (6 bases). Deletions cut 5 bases from V and 5 bases from J, with 9 bases between. The CDR3 has 13 residues. The germline V gene encodes CDR1 SEHNR and CDR2 FQNEAQ (reference sequence). The CDR3 here is CASSPTGTGELFF. In DNA, the CDR3 is TGTGCCAGCAGCCCTACAGGGACCGGGGAGCTGTTTTTT.

A few counts support this clone. The rearrangement joins TRBV6-1 to TRBJ1-1; 7 positions agree with TRBD1. This CDR3 has 14 residues. CDR1 and CDR2 from the germline V gene are MNHNS and SASEGT. J was trimmed by 8 bases and V by 6 bases; bases with no gene match: 12. CDR3 region: CASSVQTGTGEAFF. CDR3 coding DNA: TGTGCCAGCAGCGTACAGACAGGGACTGGAGAAGCTTTCTTT.

The gene calls are TRBV28 and TRBJ1-2, with TRBD1 matching over 10 bases. The CDR3 extends over 14 amino acids. Per germline, CDR1 MDHEN and CDR2 SYDVKM. V was pared by 5 bases and J by 8 bases, with 8 bases of the junction left unmatched. CDR3 loop: CASSKTGGAGGYTF. CDR3 bases: TGTGCCAGCAGTAAGACAGGGGGCGCAGGCGGCTACACCTTC.

The rearrangement uses TRBV6-6 and TRBJ2-5; TRBD1 might be the D (6 bases). From germline, CDR1 is MNHNY and CDR2 SVGAGI (reference sequence). The length of the CDR3 is 14 residues. Trimming removed 11 bases at V and 6 bases at J, with 22 bases between. The CDR3 here is CAALTPGTSKTQYF. The CDR3 region has the DNA TGTGCCGCCCTCACCCCCGGGACATCAAAGACCCAGTACTTC.

The J gene is TRBJ2-7, the V gene TRBV15; D perhaps matches TRBD2 (5 bases). This CDR3 is built from 15 residues. With 1 base removed from V and 0 bases from J, the gap between germline ends came to 10 bases. Germline V CDR1 and CDR2: LNHNV, YYDKDF (reference sequence). This CDR3 reads CATSRGGSSSYEQYF. As DNA, the CDR3 is TGTGCCACCAGCAGAGGCGGGTCAAGCTCCTACGAGCAGTACTTC. The variable domain in full, with the rest retrieved from reference TRBV15 and TRBJ2-7, is DAMVIQNPRYQVTQFGKPVTLSCSQTLNHNVMYWYQQKSSQAPKLLFHYYDKDFNNEADTPDNFQSRRPNTSFCFLDIRSPGLGDTAMYLCATSRGGSSSYEQYFGPGTRLTVT.

This rearrangement joins TRBV18 to TRBJ2-2; no clear D gene. Between the trimmed V and J ends, which lost 3 bases and 4 bases, there was a span of 9 bases. CDR3 size: 14 residues. Looked up from germline, CDR1 is KGHSH and CDR2 is LQKENI. This CDR3 is CASSPGHTTGELFF. The CDR3, as DNA: TGTGCCAGCTCACCGGGCCACACCACCGGGGAGCTGTTTTTT.

The chain has TRBV6-5 and TRBJ1-1; 11 bases fit TRBD1. Looked up from germline, CDR1 is MNHEY and CDR2 is SVGAGI. V dropped 0 bases and J dropped 4; count of bases not matched to a gene: 4. The CDR3 spans 16 residues. This chain's CDR3 is CASSYSIGTGGTEAFF. The CDR3 nucleotides read TGTGCCAGCAGTTACTCGATCGGGACAGGGGGCACTGAAGCTTTCTTT.

This clone was seen once. V is TRBV6-6 and J is TRBJ1-3; a possible D gene is TRBD1 (6 bases). Trimming removed 7 bases from V and 0 bases from J, with 10 bases in between. This CDR3 is built from 14 residues. In germline, CDR1 is MNHNY, CDR2 SVGAGI (reference sequence). Written as DNA, the CDR3 is TGTGCCAGCACCTGGACAGACTCTGGAAACACCATATATTTT. Amino acid sequence: CASTWTDSGNTIYF.

The chain combines TRBV11-3 with TRBJ2-2, with D perhaps matching TRBD2 (7 bases). Germline V gene data show CDR1 as SGHNT and CDR2 as YENEEA. This CDR3 is built from 16 residues. V lost 2 bases to trimming and J lost 5 bases, with 15 bases between them. The CDR3 DNA reads TGTGCCAGCAGCTTAATACTACAGGGAGGGACCGGGGAGCTGTTTTTT. This codes for CASSLILQGGTGELFF.